The entry below describes one T cell receptor beta chain. Its recognized antigen is unknown. It is unclear where the CDR3 begins or ends on the DNA, so no DNA is shown, and the CDR3 is as TCRdb lists it. The sample has other DNA sequences that encode this CDR3 too. Another Seattle source contributed samples from volunteer blood donors who had recovered from COVID-19. The collaborating institutions used their own protocols to collect whole blood in K2EDTA tubes. For TCRbeta analysis, collaborators shipped samples as frozen whole blood, isolated PBMCs, or DNA extracted from either of those sample types. The immunoSEQ Assay, a bias-controlled multiplex PCR, was used to amplify TCRbeta CDR3 regions from genomic DNA. Turning to the authors' computational methods: Within the assay, amplification of reference gene primers was used to estimate how many nucleated cells each sample contained. Sequence reads were collapsed and filtered to measure the absolute abundance of every unique TCRbeta CDR3 rearrangement. Productive Simpson clonality was computed per sample as the square root of Simpson's diversity index over productive rearrangements. This immuneACCESS table, as held by TCRdb, lists in-frame sequences with V and J called but not all clones. Of the missing ones, under half trace to an unresolved V gene in checked studies; the others have no known cause. That table gives V, J and clone size, and the DNA gave D and trimming. This sample lists 270,000 or so clones; about 89% were detected once. The ten biggest clones cover 0.94% of the sample.

This sample stems from a study of blood T cell repertoires in COVID-19 (dated by TCRdb to 2020 to 2021). With regard to the full study: Collaborator samples came from the United States, Italy and Spain and covered acute and convalescent phases of COVID-19. The material from the prospective study consisted of cDNA or gDNA derived from T cells, B-cell-depleted T cells, or PBMCs. Nearly every sample came with metadata listing a de-identified subject ID, COVID-19 status, age in years and sex. Samples came from the ongoing ImmuneRACE study (first 160 participants) plus 1,254 subjects from 6 global collaborators. The repertoires were released in a freely available public database intended as a resource for research on the immune response to SARS-CoV-2. Where available, HLA class I and class II types were obtained from metadata supplied by the sample provider rather than from assay-based typing. Subjects who had been exposed to COVID-19, were actively infected with it, or had recovered from it provided the deeply sampled blood TCRbeta repertoires that made up the dataset. General conclusions and limits of the study: The quantity of clinical and demographic metadata differed by source and by participant and was supplied without curation.

The CDR3 runs 14 residues from the cysteine to the phenylalanine. The germline V gene gives CDR1 as MNHEY and CDR2 as SVGAGI. The V and J segments used are TRBV6-5 and TRBJ2-5; TRBD2 is the table's D call, not checked against the DNA. This clonotype originated in a woman aged 40 to 50 who had recovered from COVID-19. Sequencing used peripheral blood. The CDR3 in this case is CASSTSGVQETQYF.